This T cell receptor beta chain is drawn from a study of blood T cell repertoires in COVID-19. About the research overall: Material from acute and convalescent COVID-19 was sourced from the United States, Italy and Spain. Sources were T cells, B-cell-depleted T cells, or PBMCs; the material itself was cDNA or gDNA.

How the authors handled the data: Counts of nucleated cells, estimated from reference gene primer amplification, were obtained. The method was immunoSEQ multiplex PCR; TCRdb's version includes in-frame clones alone and lacks a portion of them. D and trimming were read from the DNA, whereas the V and J calls and clone size are those reported in that table. The repertoire holds roughly 290,000 clones, about 88% seen once, with roughly an eighth in the top ten. CDR3 length: 16 residues. The junction had 3 bases not matched to a gene; V was cut back by 0 bases and J by 0 bases. Germline CDR1 is LNHNV and CDR2 is YYDKDF (reference sequence).

The sequencing sample was made of peripheral blood. The chain recombines TRBV15 with TRBJ2-3; TRBD1 matches 7 bases. The TCR sequence derives from a woman aged 60 to 75 with acute or convalescent COVID-19. CDR3: CATSRDGQVSTDTQYF. CDR3 sequence (DNA): TGTGCCACCAGCAGAGATGGACAGGTTAGCACAGATACGCAGTATTTT. The entire variable domain, with the rest obtained from reference TRBV15 and TRBJ2-3, is as follows: DAMVIQNPRYQVTQFGKPVTLSCSQTLNHNVMYWYQQKSSQAPKLLFHYYDKDFNNEADTPDNFQSRRPNTSFCFLDIRSPGLGDTAMYLCATSRDGQVSTDTQYFGPGTRLTVL.